This TCR beta chain was captured by sequencing in a study of control samples from healthy donors and cancer patients. TCRdb keeps only in-frame clones here, not all; method: immunoSEQ multiplex PCR. The sample lists roughly 20,000 clones, roughly 80% occurring once. The TCR was taken from a man aged 80 or over with head and neck cancer. The specimen sequenced was PBMCs.

CDR3 protein: CASSKGTDSGYGYTF. The CDR3, as DNA: TGTGCCAGTAGTAAAGGGACAGATTCCGGCTATGGCTACACCTTC. The chain is built from TRBV19 and TRBJ1-2, with 7 bases matching TRBD1. Germline CDR1 is LNHDA and CDR2 is SQIVND (reference sequence). With V trimmed by 4 bases and J by 4 bases, 9 bases remained unmatched. There are 15 residues in the CDR3.